What follows are 12 T cell receptor beta chains derived from one specimen sequenced in a study of CD8 T cells in Susac syndrome. The RNA input was about 0.5 to 1 ug, and it was reverse transcribed with random hexamers. MiXCR, applied by TCRdb to the immunoSEQ multiplex PCR reads, yields one record per CDR3 protein. The sample carries fewer than 250,000 distinct CDR3 sequences, approximately 93% recorded once. The specimen was CD4+ T cells from PBMCs. The receptors stem from a human donor in good health.

This clonotype appeared a single time. V and J are TRBV12-3 or TRBV12-4 and TRBJ1-1; D not certain. The CDR3 has 14 amino acids. The ends were cut back, 5 bases at V and 6 bases at J, with 16 bases in the middle. For the CDR3, the DNA is TGTGCCAGCAGTGCCCAGATCGCGGTCCCTGAAGCTTTCTTT. It is translated as CASSAQIAVPEAFF.

The chain is built from TRBV28 and TRBJ1-6; D is undetermined. The V gene's germline CDR1 is MDHEN and CDR2 SYDVKM. The CDR3 runs 12 residues. The V end was cut by 2 bases, the J end by 6 bases, with 2 bases between. The CDR3 DNA is TGTGCCAGCAGTTTAACTAATTCACCCCTCCACTTT. Protein: CASSLTNSPLHF. Based on the CDR3 plus reference TRBV28 and TRBJ1-6, the full variable domain is DVKVTQSSRYLVKRTGEKVFLECVQDMDHENMFWYRQDPGLGLRLIYFSYDVKMKEKGDIPEGYSVSREKKERFSLILESASTNQTSMYLCASSLTNSPLHFGNGTRLTVT.

The chain uses TRBV7-2 and TRBJ2-1; 7 nucleotides line up with TRBD1. This CDR3 is built from 16 residues. Per germline, CDR1 SGHTA and CDR2 FQGNSA. The V and J ends lost 0 bases and 5 bases, in that order; junction bases with no gene match: 7. The DNA of the CDR3 is TGTGCCAGCAGCTTAGCCGCACAGGGGATGGACAATGAGCAGTTCTTC. This encodes CASSLAAQGMDNEQFF.

This clonotype has just one count. The chain links TRBV20-1 to TRBJ1-2; 12 bases match TRBD1. With 6 bases clipped from V and 4 bases from J, the junction kept 6 bases outside the gene matches. This CDR3 is 14 amino acids long. Germline CDR1 is DFQATT and CDR2 is SNEGSKA (reference sequence). The CDR3 coding sequence is TGCAGTGCCCCGGGACAGGGGGCCTCCTATGGCTACACCTTC. Its protein is CSAPGQGASYGYTF.

The CDR3: CASTGSTYSGANVLTF. The CDR3 nucleotides are TGTGCCAGCACCGGCAGTACTTACTCTGGGGCCAACGTCCTGACTTTC. The chain couples TRBV6-2 or TRBV6-3 to TRBJ2-6, with D hard to call. The CDR3 covers 16 residues. Germline CDR1 reads MNHEY; CDR2 reads SVGEGT. V was cut by 7 bases and J by 0 bases, with 13 bases left in between.

The V call is TRBV6-1, the J call TRBJ2-3; TRBD1 matches 7 bases. This CDR3 region has 14 residues. Trimming took 11 bases from V and 0 from J; bases not matched to a gene: 8. The V gene's germline CDR1 is MNHNS and CDR2 SASEGT. Here the CDR3 reads CAAGQDLSTDTQYF. DNA of the CDR3: TGTGCCGCCGGACAGGACCTTAGCACAGATACGCAGTATTTT.

The J gene is TRBJ1-2, the V gene TRBV7-2; 7 bases agree with TRBD1. The CDR3 runs 16 residues. Germline CDR1 is SGHTA and CDR2 is FQGNSA. J gave up 4 bases and V 5 bases, and 13 bases lay outside the gene matches. For the CDR3, the DNA is TGTGCCAGCAGCCGTACAACAGGGGCGCGGGGCTATGGCTACACCTTC. Its protein product is CASSRTTGARGYGYTF.

The chain has TRBV4-1 and TRBJ2-1, with D hard to call. Trimming removed 0 bases at V and 8 bases at J, with 11 bases between. CDR3 length: 14 amino acids. Per the germline V gene, CDR1 is MGHRA and CDR2 is YSYEKL. The CDR3 DNA follows: TGCGCCAGCAGCCAAGAACCGTCGTACGATGAGCAGTTCTTC. Its protein product is CASSQEPSYDEQFF.

The chain couples TRBV28 to TRBJ1-4; D not certain. Germline CDR1 and CDR2: MDHEN and SYDVKM. This CDR3 region has 14 residues. V lost 4 bases to trimming and J lost 4 bases, with 10 bases between them. The CDR3 DNA sequence: TGTGCCAGCAGTTCGCCTGGGGTTAATGAAAAACTGTTTTTT. Protein: CASSSPGVNEKLFF.

The V gene is TRBV9, the J gene TRBJ1-4, with 9 bases matching TRBD1. Germline lookup yields CDR1 SGDLS and CDR2 YYNGEE. The CDR3 spans 14 residues. J gave up 7 bases and V 2 bases, and 3 bases lay outside the gene matches. The CDR3 DNA follows: TGTGCCAGCAGCGTGGGGACAGGGTTTGAAAAACTGTTTTTT. Its protein product is CASSVGTGFEKLFF.

The V gene is TRBV6-1, the J gene TRBJ2-5; D not resolved. CDR3 length equals 10 residues. Germline V CDR1 and CDR2: MNHNS, SASEGT. The V end lost 6 bases, the J end lost 14 bases, and 13 bases lay between the germline ends. CDR3 sequence reads: CASRSGPLYF. The CDR3 DNA is TGTGCCAGCAGGTCCGGGCCCCTATACTTC.

The V and J genes are TRBV9 and TRBJ2-5; D might be TRBD2 (6 bases). CDR1 is SGDLS, CDR2 YYNGEE, per germline. The CDR3 runs to 15 residues. Trimming removed 2 bases from V and 1 base from J, with 12 bases in between. CDR3 amino acids: CASSVKGTRQETQYF. CDR3 nucleotides: TGTGCCAGCAGCGTCAAGGGGACTCGCCAAGAGACCCAGTACTTC.